The rows below give T cell receptor beta chains drawn from one sample of a study of T-cell reconstitution after alpha-beta-depleted transplantation in children. TCRdb called the PCR reads again in MiXCR, with one record for every CDR3 protein. Among about 500,000 distinct CDR3 sequences listed, less than 35% were seen once. The source material was PBMCs from the stem cell graft donor, sampled from the stem cell graft. The receptors originated from a human donor who donated a stem cell graft to a child with aplastic anemia. Each CDR3 is given with its conserved first and last residue.

TRBV7-8	15	TRBJ2-5	CASSSQIYKVETQYF
TRBV12-3/TRBV12-4	12	TRBJ1-3	CASTLPGNTIYF
TRBV30	15	TRBJ2-1	CAWSVGPRSYNEQFF
TRBV4-2	15	TRBJ1-1	CASSQDGQGNTEAFF
TRBV6-2/TRBV6-3	13	TRBJ2-2	CASSYGQDGELFF
TRBV12-3/TRBV12-4	14	TRBJ1-4	CASGQTGLNEKLFF
TRBV30	14	TRBJ2-3	CAWRTAGGPDTQYF
TRBV29-1	12	TRBJ1-1	CSVEGANTEAFF
TRBV9	17	TRBJ2-1	CASSPFDVGQTYNEQFF
TRBV12-3/TRBV12-4	12	TRBJ2-1	CASSRILDEQFF
TRBV9	14	TRBJ2-7	CASSARTPGGEQYF
TRBV14	14	TRBJ2-7	CASSQDTGPYEQYF
TRBV9	17	TRBJ2-3	CASSFSSSSWGTDTQYF
TRBV7-2	14	TRBJ2-7	CASSLVGGQSKQYF
TRBV20-1	14	TRBJ2-4	CSARWEGAKNIQYF
TRBV27	16	TRBJ2-3	CASSLSMDRGYSTQYF
TRBV5-1	16	TRBJ2-3	CASSWTGLAPSDTQYF
TRBV6-5	18	TRBJ1-2	CASRSSIRLRNLNYGYTF
TRBV7-8	16	TRBJ2-7	CASSLGGRPRIDEQYF
TRBV20-1	16	TRBJ2-2	CSARDTAKSNTGELFF
TRBV29-1	15	TRBJ1-1	CSVDYRAAGDTEAFF
TRBV20-1	14	TRBJ2-1	CSAISGGVQGEQFF
TRBV5-4	14	TRBJ2-2	CASSLLRDPGELFF
TRBV20-1	9	TRBJ1-2	CSARRGYTF
TRBV12-3/TRBV12-4	15	TRBJ1-2	CASSPDFLRTGGYTF
TRBV28	15	TRBJ1-5	CASSPRDRHNQPQHF
TRBV2	14	TRBJ2-7	CASRVAGGTYEQYF
TRBV20-1	15	TRBJ2-1	CSARDSVTAYNEQFF
TRBV6-5	15	TRBJ2-1	CASSYAGGRYNEQFF
TRBV12-3/TRBV12-4	19	TRBJ2-1	CASSFLGLATGSSYNEQFF
TRBV20-1	15	TRBJ2-5	CSARSSGRARETQYF
TRBV6-5	15	TRBJ1-1	CASSYSNGQNTEAFF
TRBV5-1	15	TRBJ1-1	CASSLTGTGDTEAFF
TRBV27	14	TRBJ2-1	CASSLWGGGNEQFF
TRBV12-3/TRBV12-4	13	TRBJ2-2	CASRPDGGGELFF
TRBV12-3/TRBV12-4	15	TRBJ1-1	CASSPAQGVGTEAFF
TRBV7-3	13	TRBJ1-6	CASSLTGNSPLHF
TRBV20-1	15	TRBJ1-5	CSASRTGNSDQPQHF
TRBV27	16	TRBJ2-3	CASSFWVGASTDTQYF
TRBV4-1	17	TRBJ2-3	CASSPPGTIGNTDTQYF